This T cell receptor (beta chain) was found in a study of regulatory T cells in long-lasting Graves disease. The CDR3 has 12 amino acids. CDR1 and CDR2 from the germline V gene are SQVTM and ANQGSEA. V was clipped by 6 bases and J by 1 base; unmatched bases: 2. Time point defined: newly diagnosed GD, antithyroid drugs for less than 3 months. RNA from PBMCs was the source of the TCR library. Library construction for TCR beta used iRepertoire HTBI primers and Arm-PCR of CDR3 regions. Authors' data handling: Sequenced samples collectively carried roughly 60 TRBV and some 15 TRBJ segments. TCRdb ran MiXCR on the multiplex PCR reads and lists one entry per CDR3 protein. The V and J calls were determined by TCRdb, not by the authors. Of some 220,000 distinct CDR3 sequences listed, roughly a fifth were seen once; the top ten hold around 11%. This clonotype came up once. A further study also used this sample, focusing on T cells in Graves' hyperthyroidism and ophthalmopathy. That study reports: Using the HTBI primer set, a first-round RT-PCR was run on the TCR CDR3.

The specimen comprised peripheral blood mononuclear cells (PBMCs), sampled at new diagnosis, from a patient treated with antithyroid drugs. The TCR was taken from a woman aged 25 to 45 with Graves disease. The genes are TRBV29-1 and TRBJ2-5, with 7 bases identical to TRBD1. The CDR3 sequence: CSVGQAQETQYF. CDR3 sequence (DNA): TGCAGCGTCGGACAGGCCCAAGAGACCCAGTACTTC.